These T cell receptor beta chains were read from a single sample in a study of blood T cell repertoires in COVID-19. Assay: immunoSEQ multiplex PCR; the TCRdb copy retains only in-frame clones and omits some. This table has about 100,000 clones, around 81% appearing once. The sequencing sample was made of peripheral blood. Receptors were obtained from a man aged 45-65 years with active or convalescent COVID-19. Both conserved end residues are part of each CDR3. The order of the fields is clone size, J gene, V gene, D gene, CDR3 protein, CDR3 DNA. A D gene is named only where the DNA matches it firmly. Size tells how often a clone was seen (once, few, many) or the class of an expanded clone, and some rows leave it out.

size: -; J: TRBJ1-1; V: TRBV2; D: -; CDR3: CASSDTRGTEAFF; DNA: TGTGCCAGCAGTGACACTAGAGGAACTGAAGCTTTCTTT
size: -; J: TRBJ2-1; V: TRBV11-3; D: -; CDR3: CASSLVRRRVDEQFF; DNA: TGTGCCAGCAGCTTAGTGCGGAGGCGAGTAGATGAGCAGTTCTTC
size: once; J: TRBJ2-7; V: TRBV3-1/TRBV3-2; D: TRBD1; CDR3: CASTLTGVIYEQYF; DNA: TGTGCCAGCACCCTCACAGGGGTAATCTACGAGCAGTACTTC
size: -; J: TRBJ2-5; V: TRBV27; D: -; CDR3: CASSLSQGETQYF; DNA: TGTGCCAGCAGTTTATCCCAGGGAGAGACCCAGTACTTC
size: -; J: TRBJ1-1; V: TRBV28; D: TRBD1; CDR3: CASSLQGARTEAFF; DNA: TGTGCCAGCAGCCTACAGGGGGCGCGGACTGAAGCTTTCTTT
size: -; J: TRBJ1-1; V: TRBV2; D: -; CDR3: CASSIRVSNTEAFF; DNA: TGTGCCAGCAGCATCCGGGTATCGAACACTGAAGCTTTCTTT
size: -; J: TRBJ1-2; V: TRBV15; D: TRBD1; CDR3: CATSREQGANYGYTF; DNA: TGTGCCACCAGCAGAGAACAGGGGGCTAACTATGGCTACACCTTC
size: -; J: TRBJ2-1; V: TRBV11-3; D: -; CDR3: CASSPTSPAYNEQFF; DNA: TGTGCCAGCAGCCCTACTAGCCCCGCCTACAATGAGCAGTTCTTC
size: -; J: TRBJ1-3; V: TRBV5-1; D: TRBD1; CDR3: CASKTGAGNTIYF; DNA: TGCGCCAGCAAAACAGGGGCTGGAAACACCATATATTTT
size: -; J: TRBJ2-3; V: TRBV9; D: -; CDR3: CASSVVEDTQYF; DNA: TGTGCCAGCAGCGTAGTCGAGGATACGCAGTATTTT
size: -; J: TRBJ1-2; V: TRBV19; D: -; CDR3: CASSIVAGRDGYTF; DNA: TGTGCCAGTAGTATAGTCGCGGGGCGCGATGGCTACACCTTC
size: once; J: TRBJ2-1; V: TRBV12-5; D: TRBD1; CDR3: CASGLLAGGLFF; DNA: TGTGCTAGTGGTTTGCTGGCAGGGGGCCTGTTCTTC
size: -; J: TRBJ2-4; V: TRBV7-2; D: TRBD2; CDR3: CASSWRPSGRGNIQYF; DNA: TGTGCCAGCAGCTGGCGCCCTAGCGGGAGGGGAAACATTCAGTACTTC
size: -; J: TRBJ2-3; V: TRBV2; D: -; CDR3: CASSERFGTDTQYF; DNA: TGTGCCAGCAGTGAGCGGTTCGGCACAGATACGCAGTATTTT
size: -; J: TRBJ1-2; V: TRBV3-1/TRBV3-2; D: -; CDR3: CASSQGSGSYGYTF; DNA: TGTGCCAGCAGCCAAGGTTCGGGGAGCTATGGCTACACCTTC
size: once; J: TRBJ1-4; V: TRBV29-1; D: -; CDR3: CSVEVTTKEANEKLFF; DNA: TGCAGCGTTGAGGTCACGACCAAGGAGGCTAATGAAAAACTGTTTTTT
size: -; J: TRBJ1-2; V: TRBV5-6; D: -; CDR3: CASSSQGIGGYTF; DNA: TGTGCCAGCAGCTCCCAGGGTATCGGTGGCTACACCTTC
size: -; J: TRBJ2-7; V: TRBV7-9; D: -; CDR3: CASSLVSSYEQYF; DNA: TGTGCCAGCAGCTTAGTTTCGTCCTACGAGCAGTACTTC
size: few; J: TRBJ1-4; V: TRBV9; D: -; CDR3: CASSVGPGEKLFF; DNA: TGTGCCAGCAGCGTAGGCCCGGGGGAAAAACTGTTTTTT
size: once; J: TRBJ1-5; V: TRBV30; D: -; CDR3: CAWSVKSGYNQPQHF; DNA: TGTGCCTGGAGTGTAAAGTCAGGGTACAATCAGCCCCAGCATTTT
size: -; J: TRBJ1-6; V: TRBV27; D: -; CDR3: CASSLQGFDSPLHF; DNA: TGTGCCAGCAGTTTGCAGGGTTTCGATTCACCCCTCCACTTT
size: -; J: TRBJ2-5; V: TRBV18; D: -; CDR3: CASSPSGSSETQYF; DNA: TGTGCCAGCTCACCATCCGGGAGTAGCGAGACCCAGTACTTC
size: -; J: TRBJ1-2; V: TRBV25-1; D: TRBD1; CDR3: CASSVHTGGAGGYTF; DNA: TGTGCCAGCAGTGTACATACAGGGGGCGCAGGAGGCTACACCTTC
size: once; J: TRBJ2-2; V: TRBV7-9; D: TRBD1; CDR3: CASSLERTGVTGELFF; DNA: TGTGCCAGCAGCTTAGAAAGGACAGGGGTCACCGGGGAGCTGTTTTTT
size: -; J: TRBJ2-5; V: TRBV7-2; D: -; CDR3: CASSLATGETQYF; DNA: TGTGCCAGCAGCTTAGCCACCGGAGAGACCCAGTACTTC
size: few; J: TRBJ2-5; V: TRBV15; D: TRBD2; CDR3: CATSRETGGETQYF; DNA: TGTGCCACCAGCAGAGAAACGGGAGGAGAGACCCAGTACTTC
size: -; J: TRBJ1-4; V: TRBV28; D: TRBD1; CDR3: CASSGPGQGGPNEKLFF; DNA: TGTGCCAGCAGCGGACCGGGACAGGGTGGCCCTAATGAAAAACTGTTTTTT
size: -; J: TRBJ2-1; V: TRBV5-1; D: TRBD2; CDR3: CASSLREGHNEQFF; DNA: TGCGCCAGCAGCTTACGGGAGGGCCATAATGAGCAGTTCTTC
size: few; J: TRBJ2-7; V: TRBV11-2; D: -; CDR3: CASSLYGRGNRDEQYF; DNA: TGTGCCAGCAGCTTATACGGGCGGGGCAATCGCGACGAGCAGTACTTC
size: -; J: TRBJ1-6; V: TRBV5-1; D: TRBD1; CDR3: CASKGTVNSPLHF; DNA: TGCGCCAGCAAAGGGACAGTAAATTCACCCCTCCACTTT
size: -; J: TRBJ2-1; V: TRBV9; D: -; CDR3: CASSVSGLRDEQFF; DNA: TGTGCCAGCAGCGTAAGTGGACTAAGAGACGAGCAGTTCTTC
size: once; J: TRBJ2-7; V: TRBV11-3; D: TRBD1; CDR3: CASSLERGPSSYEQYF; DNA: TGTGCCAGCAGCTTAGAAAGGGGGCCCAGCTCCTACGAGCAGTACTTC
size: -; J: TRBJ2-3; V: TRBV24-1; D: -; CDR3: CATSDRTLSGRLEDTQYF; DNA: TGTGCCACCAGTGATCGGACTCTCTCCGGGAGATTGGAGGATACGCAGTATTTT
size: few; J: TRBJ1-4; V: TRBV5-1; D: -; CDR3: CASSSAGAQEGKLFF; DNA: TGCGCCAGCAGCTCGGCGGGTGCCCAAGAGGGAAAACTGTTTTTT
size: -; J: TRBJ1-2; V: TRBV19; D: -; CDR3: CASSARRAGFDGYTF; DNA: TGTGCCAGTAGTGCACGCAGGGCCGGCTTTGATGGCTACACCTTC
size: -; J: TRBJ2-5; V: TRBV15; D: TRBD2; CDR3: CATSRDIILGLAGGTYQETQYF; DNA: TGTGCCACCAGCAGAGATATAATTCTGGGGCTAGCGGGAGGGACGTACCAAGAGACCCAGTACTTC
size: -; J: TRBJ2-7; V: TRBV27; D: TRBD1; CDR3: CASGIIGTGVYEQYF; DNA: TGTGCCAGCGGAATTATAGGGACAGGGGTGTACGAGCAGTACTTC
size: -; J: TRBJ1-1; V: TRBV15; D: -; CDR3: CATSSGGGRYAEAFF; DNA: TGTGCCACCAGCTCTGGGGGGGGACGGTACGCTGAAGCTTTCTTT
size: -; J: TRBJ2-3; V: TRBV16; D: -; CDR3: CASSPNAGDTQYF; DNA: TGTGCCAGCAGCCCAAACGCCGGAGATACGCAGTATTTT
size: -; J: TRBJ2-7; V: TRBV5-1; D: -; CDR3: CASSLLGRGSYEQYF; DNA: TGCGCCAGCAGCCTACTGGGCAGGGGCTCCTACGAGCAGTACTTC
size: -; J: TRBJ2-7; V: TRBV5-1; D: -; CDR3: CASSLGDSTYEQYF; DNA: TGCGCCAGCAGCTTGGGGGACTCTACCTACGAGCAGTACTTC
size: once; J: TRBJ1-2; V: TRBV2; D: TRBD1; CDR3: CASAQGAHGYTF; DNA: TGTGCCAGCGCGCAGGGGGCACATGGCTACACCTTC
size: -; J: TRBJ2-7; V: TRBV5-1; D: TRBD2; CDR3: CASSSGLAGAYEQYF; DNA: TGCGCCAGCAGCTCGGGACTAGCGGGAGCTTACGAGCAGTACTTC